The present T cell receptor beta chain was sequenced within a study of beta chain features in type 1 diabetes. General study findings and limits: Patients with Type 1 diabetes showed moderately but significantly shorter TCRB CDR3s in all four CD4+ subsets.

Notes on this clone: Its antigen is still unknown.

The study reverse transcribed the entire isolated RNA, so it sequenced expressed TCRB transcripts. Sequencing used immunoSEQ multiplex PCR; TCRdb keeps in-frame clones, though not all of them. Here the sample spans 280,000 or so clones, roughly 15% being singletons. The CDR3 spans 15 residues. The V end lost 8 bases, the J end lost 1 base, and 17 bases lay between the germline ends. Sequencing was carried out using naive CD4+ T cells from blood. This TCR was sampled from a man between 18 and 35 years old with type 1 diabetes. The chain joins TRBV23-1 to TRBJ1-1; D is unclear. TRBV23-1 is recorded as an ORF, its role being uncertain. CDR3 nucleotides: TGCGCCAGCTGCTGGATAGCGGGGTCGAACACTGAAGCTTTCTTT. Amino acid sequence: CASCWIAGSNTEAFF.